Each of the 4 T cell receptor beta chains below was sequenced from the same sample in a study of CD8 T cells in Susac syndrome. About 0.5 to 1 ug RNA was reverse transcribed with random hexamers. TCRdb used MiXCR to reprocess the immunoSEQ multiplex PCR reads, holding one entry per CDR3 protein. The sample yields about 150,000 distinct CDR3 sequences, about 95% seen once. Source material: CD4+ T cells from PBMCs. These receptors all stem from a human donor with Susac syndrome.

The chain couples TRBV3-1 to TRBJ1-4; no clear D. Germline V gene data show CDR1 as LGHDT and CDR2 as YNNKEL (reference sequence). CDR3 length: 15 residues. V lost 1 base, J lost 5 bases, and 11 bases lay in between. CDR3 residues: CASSQAGFSNEKLFF. CDR3 coding DNA: TGTGCCAGCAGCCAAGCTGGCTTCTCGAATGAAAAACTGTTTTTT.

The chain is built from TRBV24-1 and TRBJ2-2, with 11 bases matching TRBD2. Germline assignment: CDR1 KGHDR and CDR2 SFDVKD. V lost 0 bases and J lost 1; bases outside the gene matches: 3. The CDR3 is 18 residues long. The CDR3 nucleotides are TGTGCCACCAGTGATTTGGGGGGGACTAGCGGGAACACCGGGGAGCTGTTTTTT. Amino acid sequence: CATSDLGGTSGNTGELFF.

J is TRBJ1-1 and V is TRBV7-9; no clear D gene. V was trimmed by 5 bases and J by 1 base, leaving 11 bases between them. Germline loops: CDR1 SEHNR, CDR2 FQNEAQ (reference sequence). The CDR3 runs 14 residues. The CDR3 region is CASSPYGRNTEAFF. In nucleotides, the CDR3 is TGTGCCAGCAGCCCGTATGGACGGAACACTGAAGCTTTCTTT.

This clonotype was found once. The chain employs TRBV29-1 and TRBJ2-5; D may correspond to TRBD1 or TRBD2 (5 bases each). CDR3 length equals 11 residues. CDR1 and CDR2 (germline): SQVTM, ANQGSEA. V was shortened by 5 bases and J by 4 bases, with 8 bases between the two germline ends. The CDR3 protein is CSVLGGETQYF. The CDR3 DNA reads as TGCAGCGTTCTTGGGGGAGAGACCCAGTACTTC.